Presented here are 5 T cell receptor beta chains from one specimen sequenced in a study of response to subunit inactivated influenza vaccine. TCRdb independently ran MiXCR on the RT-PCR reads; one entry per CDR3 protein. The sample records hundreds of thousands of distinct CDR3 sequences, approximately 21% being singletons. Sequenced here: PBMCs from blood, sampled less than 22 months after vaccination. These receptors all come from a man aged 50 to 75 who received an inactivated influenza vaccine.

This clonotype was recorded a few times. The chain carries TRBV18 and TRBJ1-1; 8 nucleotides match TRBD1. Germline CDR1 reads KGHSH; CDR2 reads LQKENI. This CDR3 has 14 amino acids. Trimming at V came to 3 bases and at J to 6 bases, leaving 6 bases not matched to a gene. The CDR3 spells CASSPRTGRAEAFF. CDR3 in DNA: TGTGCCAGCTCACCTAGGACAGGGAGGGCTGAAGCTTTCTTT. The entire variable domain, with the rest obtained from reference TRBV18 and TRBJ1-1, is as follows: NAGVMQNPRHLVRRRGQEARLRCSPMKGHSHVYWYRQLPEEGLKFMVYLQKENIIDESGMPKERFSAEFPKEGPSILRIQQVVRGDSAAYFCASSPRTGRAEAFFGQGTRLTVV.

This clonotype has only a few counts. The CDR3 region has the DNA TGTGCCACCAGTGATTTTGAAGGGACAGCCACCGGGGAGCTGTTTTTT. Its protein is CATSDFEGTATGELFF. V gene TRBV24-1 combines with J gene TRBJ2-2, with 7 bases lining up with TRBD1. V was clipped by 1 base and J by 4 bases; unmatched bases: 5. The CDR3 runs to 16 residues. Germline V gene lookup returns CDR1 KGHDR and CDR2 SFDVKD.

This chain uses TRBV6-5 with TRBJ2-3; no firm D call. The CDR3 covers 14 residues. Trimming took 0 bases from V and 4 from J, leaving 8 bases between them. Germline-derived CDR1 and CDR2 are MNHEY and SVGAGI. The CDR3 reads CASSYSFGADTQYF. The CDR3, as DNA: TGTGCCAGCAGTTACTCTTTTGGTGCAGATACGCAGTATTTT.

This clonotype was picked up many times. The chain carries TRBV5-5 and TRBJ1-6; D uncertain. CDR3 length: 14 amino acids. Deletions cut 4 bases from V and 4 bases from J, with 9 bases between. Germline V gene sequence: CDR1 SGHKS, CDR2 YYEKEE (reference sequence). CDR3 nucleotides: TGTGCCAGCAGCATTTCCCCTTATAATTCACCCCTCCACTTT. It yields the protein CASSISPYNSPLHF. The variable domain in full, with the rest retrieved from reference TRBV5-5 and TRBJ1-6, is DAGVTQSPTHLIKTRGQQVTLRCSPISGHKSVSWYQQVLGQGPQFIFQYYEKEERGRGNFPDRFSARQFPNYSSELNVNALLLGDSALYLCASSISPYNSPLHFGNGTRLTVT.

This clonotype was seen a few times. CDR3 nucleotides: TGCAGTGCTAGAGTATCGACAAGACAATGGGAAAAACTGTTTTTT. Translation gives CSARVSTRQWEKLFF. This chain connects TRBV20-1 to TRBJ1-4; no firm D call. The germline V gene encodes CDR1 DFQATT and CDR2 SNEGSKA (reference sequence). The CDR3 length is 15 residues. Deletions cut 1 base from V and 8 bases from J, with 17 bases between.